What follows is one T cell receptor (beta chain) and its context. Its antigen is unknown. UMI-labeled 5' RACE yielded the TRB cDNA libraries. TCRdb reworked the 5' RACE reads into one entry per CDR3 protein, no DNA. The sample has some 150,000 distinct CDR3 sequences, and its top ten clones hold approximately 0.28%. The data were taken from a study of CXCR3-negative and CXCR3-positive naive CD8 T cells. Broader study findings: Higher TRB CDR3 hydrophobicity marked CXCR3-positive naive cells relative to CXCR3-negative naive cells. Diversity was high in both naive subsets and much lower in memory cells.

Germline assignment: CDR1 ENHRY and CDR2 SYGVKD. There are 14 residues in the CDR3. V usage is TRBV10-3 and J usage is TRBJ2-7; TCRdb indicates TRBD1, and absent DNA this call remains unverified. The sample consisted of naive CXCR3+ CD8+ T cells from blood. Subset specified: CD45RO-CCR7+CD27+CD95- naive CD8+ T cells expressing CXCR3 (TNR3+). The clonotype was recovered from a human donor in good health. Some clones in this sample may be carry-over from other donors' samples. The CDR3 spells CAISGDRKNYEQYF.